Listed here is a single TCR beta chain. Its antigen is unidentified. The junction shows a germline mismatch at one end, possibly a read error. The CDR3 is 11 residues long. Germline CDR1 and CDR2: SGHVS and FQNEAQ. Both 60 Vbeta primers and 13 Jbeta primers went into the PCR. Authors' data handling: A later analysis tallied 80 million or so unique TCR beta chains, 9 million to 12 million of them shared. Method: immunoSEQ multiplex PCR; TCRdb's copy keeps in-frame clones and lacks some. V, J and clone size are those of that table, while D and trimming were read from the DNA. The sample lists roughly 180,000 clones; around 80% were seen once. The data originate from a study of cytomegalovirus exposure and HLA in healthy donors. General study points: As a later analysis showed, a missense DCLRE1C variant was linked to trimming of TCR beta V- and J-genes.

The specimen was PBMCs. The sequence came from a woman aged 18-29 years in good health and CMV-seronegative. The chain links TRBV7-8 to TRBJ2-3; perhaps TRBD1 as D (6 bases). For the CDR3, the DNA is TGTGCCAGCAGCTGGACAGACACGCAGTATTTT. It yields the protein CASSWTDTQYF. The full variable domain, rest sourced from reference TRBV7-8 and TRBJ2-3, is GAGVSQSPRYKVAKRGQDVALRCDPISGHVSLFWYQQALGQGPEFLTYFQNEAQLDKSGLPSDRFFAERPEGSVSTLKIQRTQQEDSAVYLCASSWTDTQYFGPGTRLTVL.